The 30 T cell receptor beta chains listed next were all sequenced from one sample in a study of metastatic and nonmetastatic thyroid tumors. TCRdb re-analyzed the PCR reads through MiXCR. Of about 15,000 clones listed, around 20% are singletons. Each patient went into thyroid surgery without having received any treatment. The source material was tumor tissue. The receptors shown here come from a female donor with papillary thyroid cancer or a benign thyroid nodule (not recorded which). Some clones in this sample may be carry-over from other donors' samples.

This clone is medium-sized. The V and J genes are TRBV7-8 and TRBJ2-7, with TRBD2 as a possible D gene (5 bases). Trimming pared 5 bases from V and 2 bases from J, leaving 10 bases between. Germline V gene sequence: CDR1 SGHVS, CDR2 FQNEAQ. This CDR3 is 13 amino acids long. The CDR3 here is CASSPSGTYEQYF. The CDR3 bases are TGTGCCAGCAGCCCCAGCGGCACCTACGAGCAGTACTTC.

This chain connects TRBV20-1 to TRBJ2-7; perhaps D is TRBD1 or TRBD2 (6 bases each). The ends were cut back, 2 bases at V and 0 bases at J, with 14 bases in the middle. The V gene's germline CDR1 is DFQATT and CDR2 SNEGSKA (reference sequence). The CDR3 is made up of 15 amino acids. DNA for the CDR3: TGCAGTGCTAGACGAACACAGGGAGGCTCCTACGAGCAGTACTTC. This codes for CSARRTQGGSYEQYF.

The rearrangement joins TRBV30 to TRBJ2-7; TRBD1 matches 7 bases. CDR1 GTSNPN and CDR2 SVGIG come from the germline V gene (reference sequence). V trimming: 5 bases; J trimming: 6 bases; junction bases outside the gene matches: 7. This CDR3 spans 12 amino acids. The CDR3 nucleotides read TGTGCCTGGGGTGGCAGGGGGTTCGAGCAGTACTTC. Protein sequence: CAWGGRGFEQYF.

The chain combines TRBV5-1 with TRBJ2-1, with D possibly TRBD2 on 6 matching bases. Trimming pared 2 bases from V and 7 bases from J, leaving 16 bases between. The CDR3 length is 15 residues. Germline CDR1 reads SGHRS; CDR2 reads YFSETQ. CDR3 in DNA: TGCGCCAGCAGCTTCGGCCCGGAGGGCCGGAATGAGCAGTTCTTC. The encoded protein is CASSFGPEGRNEQFF.

There are a few counts of this clone. The chain uses TRBV27 and TRBJ2-1; TRBD2 is a possible D gene (5 bases). The CDR3 runs to 16 residues. The germline V gene encodes CDR1 MNHEY and CDR2 SMNVEV (reference sequence). The V end was cut by 4 bases, the J end by 8 bases, with 21 bases between. As DNA, the CDR3 is TGTGCCAGCAGTTCCCCGGGGTCCAGGTTTCGTTATGAGCAGTTCTTC. Translation gives CASSSPGSRFRYEQFF.

In its sample, this clone was seen many times. The chain is built from TRBV29-1 and TRBJ2-5; D remains ambiguous. CDR3 length equals 11 residues. V shed 7 bases and J shed 4 bases, with 10 bases lying between them. Germline V gene data show CDR1 as SQVTM and CDR2 as ANQGSEA. The CDR3 coding sequence is TGCAGCGGGTTTGATCCAGAGACCCAGTACTTC. It yields the protein CSGFDPETQYF.

Ten or more counts support this clone. The genes are TRBV5-6 and TRBJ1-4; TRBD1 agrees at 9 bases. The CDR3 runs 15 residues. V gave up 4 bases and J gave up 4 bases; unmatched junction bases: 5. The V gene's germline CDR1 is SGHDT and CDR2 YYEEEE. The CDR3 nucleotides are TGTGCCAGCAGCACTTCGGGACAGGGTAATGAAAAACTGTTTTTT. It specifies CASSTSGQGNEKLFF.

V gene TRBV2 combines with J gene TRBJ2-1; D is unresolved. There are 13 residues in the CDR3. Trimming stripped 1 base from V and 2 bases from J, with 3 bases between. Germline-derived CDR1 and CDR2 are SNHLY and FYNNEI. The CDR3 region is CASSEEAYNEQFF. In nucleotides, the CDR3 is TGTGCCAGCAGTGAAGAGGCCTACAATGAGCAGTTCTTC.

This clone was seen repeatedly, ten times or more. The rearrangement joins TRBV7-9 to TRBJ1-1; D gene unclear. The CDR3 spans 13 residues. Germline V gene sequence: CDR1 SEHNR, CDR2 FQNEAQ (reference sequence). Trimming pared 6 bases from V and 4 bases from J, leaving 12 bases between. The DNA of the CDR3 is TGTGCCAGCAGTTCTCACCTGGTCACTGAAGCTTTCTTT. Its protein product is CASSSHLVTEAFF.

This clone was counted only a few times. This sequence joins TRBV6-1 and TRBJ1-1, with a tentative D call TRBD1 (5 bases). Trimming took off 8 bases at V and 4 bases at J, with 14 bases between the two ends. The germline CDR1 and CDR2 sequences are MNHNS and SASEGT. This CDR3 is built from 13 residues. In DNA form, the CDR3 reads TGTGCCAGCGGGGGAAGGCTGCTCACTGAAGCTTTCTTT. It yields the protein CASGGRLLTEAFF.

The genes are TRBV3-1 and TRBJ1-2; no definite D call. Trimming removed 1 base at V and 9 bases at J, with 15 bases between. The CDR3 is 14 residues long. CDR1 is LGHDT, CDR2 YNNKEL, per germline (reference sequence). The CDR3 nucleotides read TGTGCCAGCAGCCAAGTTAGTGGGATCACTAGCTACACCTTC. It translates to CASSQVSGITSYTF. Together with reference TRBV3-1 and TRBJ1-2, the CDR3 gives the full variable domain: DTAVSQTPKYLVTQMGNDKSIKCEQNLGHDTMYWYKQDSKKFLKIMFSYNNKELIINETVPNRFSPKSPDKAHLNLHINSLELGDSAVYFCASSQVSGITSYTFGSGTRLTVV.

In its sample, this clone was seen a few times. The chain employs TRBV19 and TRBJ2-1; 11 nucleotides agree with TRBD2. Looked up from germline, CDR1 is LNHDA and CDR2 is SQIVND (reference sequence). The V gene end was trimmed by 1 base and the J gene end by 0 bases; junction bases not matched to a gene: 5. There are 18 residues in the CDR3. The CDR3 DNA is TGTGCCAGTAGTATAGGACTAGCGGGGTCAAGCTCCTACAATGAGCAGTTCTTC. It is translated as CASSIGLAGSSSYNEQFF.

The table lists this clone with a few counts. The V call is TRBV4-1, the J call TRBJ2-1, with D tentatively TRBD2 (6 bases). Germline V lookup: CDR1 MGHRA, CDR2 YSYEKL. The CDR3 is made up of 13 amino acids. The V and J ends lost 6 bases and 7 bases respectively, with 13 bases between them. The CDR3 DNA reads as TGCGCCAGCAGGCCAAAGAGCGGGAATGAGCAGTTCTTC. It encodes CASRPKSGNEQFF.

By frequency in the sample, this clone is medium-sized. The rearrangement links TRBV30 to TRBJ1-2; D uncertain. In germline, CDR1 is GTSNPN, CDR2 SVGIG (reference sequence). V lost 8 bases, J lost 2 bases, and 18 bases lay in between. The CDR3 covers 14 residues. The CDR3 DNA follows: TGTGCCCGGGAAATAGGAGACGGAAACTATGGCTACACCTTC. Translating it yields CAREIGDGNYGYTF.

About this clone itself: The junction differs from germline at one of its ends, possibly a read error. The sample carries other DNA sequences with the same CDR3. The chain recombines TRBV5-1 with TRBJ1-2; 9 bases are a match to TRBD1. The CDR3 length is 14 residues. Germline V gene lookup returns CDR1 SGHRS and CDR2 YFSETQ. The CDR3 here is CASSLEGTGYGYTF. CDR3 bases: TGCGCCAGCAGCTTGGAAGGGACAGGGTACGGATACACATTC. The full variable domain, rest sourced from reference TRBV5-1 and TRBJ1-2, is KAGVTQTPRYLIKTRGQQVTLSCSPISGHRSVSWYQQTPGQGLQFLFEYFSETQRNKGNFPGRFSGRQFSNSRSEMNVSTLELGDSALYLCASSLEGTGYGYTFGSGTRLTVV.

This clone was seen a handful of times. This chain joins TRBV15 and TRBJ2-7; 10 positions agree with TRBD1. Unmatched junction bases numbered 5, after V lost 4 bases and J lost 2 bases. Germline V gene lookup returns CDR1 LNHNV and CDR2 YYDKDF (reference sequence). The CDR3 is made up of 15 amino acids. The CDR3 DNA sequence: TGTGCCACCAGCACCGACAGGGGGCCGGCCTACGAGCAGTACTTC. Translating it yields CATSTDRGPAYEQYF.

A note on this clone: This may be a read error: a much more frequent sequence differs by one nucleotide. The sample holds other DNA sequences that translate to the same CDR3. This rearrangement joins TRBV7-8 to TRBJ2-1; TRBD1 might be the D (5 bases). Looked up from germline, CDR1 is SGHVS and CDR2 is FQNEAQ. The length of the CDR3 is 14 residues. In DNA form, the CDR3 reads TGTGCTAGCAGCCCTCTGACAGCTGTCAATGAGCAGTTCTTT. As protein: CASSPLTAVNEQFF.

V and J are TRBV5-1 and TRBJ2-3; 8 nucleotides agree with TRBD2. This CDR3 spans 13 amino acids. Germline CDR1 SGHRS, CDR2 YFSETQ. V lost 10 bases, J lost 4 bases, and 8 bases stayed unmatched. The DNA for the CDR3 is TGCGCCTCCAAGCGGGAGTTAGCAGATACGCAGTATTTT. Translation: CASKRELADTQYF.

This clone turned up a few times. Likely a read error: the CDR3 ends without its conserved phenylalanine or tryptophan. This chain connects TRBV12-3 or TRBV12-4 to TRBJ1-2; the D gene is possibly TRBD1 (6 bases). V dropped 7 bases and J dropped 9 bases, with 12 bases sitting between them. The CDR3 totals 11 residues. CDR3 sequence reads: CASISGARYTL. The CDR3 bases are TGTGCCAGCATCTCGGGGGCGCGCTACACCCTC.

In this sample, this clone turned up many times. The chain combines TRBV7-4 with TRBJ1-5; tentatively, D is TRBD1 (5 bases). The CDR3 contains 14 residues. CDR1 SGHVT and CDR2 SQSDAQ come from the germline V gene. The V end lost 1 base, the J end lost 5 bases, and 9 bases lay between the germline ends. In DNA form, the CDR3 reads TGTGCCAGCAGCTTAGAGGGACGGGATCAGCCCCAGCATTTT. This gives the protein CASSLEGRDQPQHF.

The rearrangement links TRBV11-1 to TRBJ2-3; D uncertain. Germline assignment: CDR1 SGHAT and CDR2 FQDESV (reference sequence). This CDR3 is 15 amino acids long. Between the trimmed V and J ends, which lost 5 bases and 0 bases, there was a span of 12 bases. As DNA, the CDR3 is TGTGCCAGCAGCGCCGATGGATATAGCACAGATACGCAGTATTTT. It specifies CASSADGYSTDTQYF.

This chain links TRBV7-1 with TRBJ2-3; 9 nucleotides match TRBD2. TRBV7-1 is identified as an open reading frame with a role that is uncertain. V was pared by 3 bases and J by 2 bases, with 15 bases of the junction left unmatched. CDR3 length equals 19 residues. The CDR3 DNA follows: TGTGCCAGCAGCTCGCCTAGGGGAGCGGGAGGCTTACTCACAGATACGCAGTATTTT. Its protein product is CASSSPRGAGGLLTDTQYF.

This clone has a count of ten or more. The chain uses TRBV10-3 and TRBJ1-1, with TRBD1 as a possible D gene (6 bases). The V end was cut by 3 bases, the J end by 4 bases, with 9 bases between. The germline CDR1 and CDR2 sequences are ENHRY and SYGVKD. The CDR3 is made up of 13 amino acids. CDR3 bases: TGTGCCATCAGTGAAGAGGGGGGCACTGAAGCTTTCTTT. It codes for CAISEEGGTEAFF.

This clone occurred many times. The gene calls are TRBV24-1 and TRBJ2-2; no reliable D call. Looked up from germline, CDR1 is KGHDR and CDR2 is SFDVKD. The CDR3 sequence is 14 residues long. Deletions cut 5 bases from V and 0 bases from J, with 6 bases between. The CDR3 loop reads CATSVDSNTGELFF. The CDR3 DNA sequence: TGTGCCACCAGTGTTGATTCGAACACCGGGGAGCTGTTTTTT.

Judged by abundance, this clone is medium-sized. The chain carries TRBV19 and TRBJ1-4, with no clear D. Trimming cost V 2 bases and J 3 bases, with 10 bases left between them. Germline lookup yields CDR1 LNHDA and CDR2 SQIVND (reference sequence). CDR3 length: 15 amino acids. The CDR3 coding sequence is TGTGCCAGTAGTATAAGCCGGGTCCCTAATGAAAAACTGTTTTTT. This gives the protein CASSISRVPNEKLFF.

This clone was detected a few times. A read error may explain this, as a much larger clone is one base away. The chain uses TRBV29-1 and TRBJ1-1; D is perhaps TRBD1 (5 bases). CDR1 SQVTM and CDR2 ANQGSEA come from the germline V gene. The CDR3 length is 17 residues. The V gene lost 6 bases and the J gene lost 0 bases, with 23 bases spanning the gap. The CDR3 loop reads CSVAGAVGFNMNTEAFF. The DNA for the CDR3 is TGCAGCGTCGCCGGGGCAGTGGGATTCAACATGAACACTGAAGCTTTCTTT.

This chain uses TRBV2 with TRBJ2-5; TRBD2 agrees at 7 bases. V lost 8 bases, J lost 2 bases, and 14 bases stayed unmatched. Germline loops: CDR1 SNHLY, CDR2 FYNNEI. The length of the CDR3 is 16 residues. DNA for the CDR3: TGTGCCAGCTCGGGTGCTGCGGGAGATCGGCAAGAGACCCAGTACTTC. Protein sequence: CASSGAAGDRQETQYF. Drawing the rest from reference TRBV2 and TRBJ2-5, the complete variable domain is EPEVTQTPSHQVTQMGQEVILRCVPISNHLYFYWYRQILGQKVEFLVSFYNNEISEKSEIFDDQFSVERPDGSNFTLKIRSTKLEDSAMYFCASSGAAGDRQETQYFGPGTRLLVL.

At least ten counts were recorded for this clone. V and J are TRBV10-1 and TRBJ2-1; D not resolved. The CDR3 is made up of 14 amino acids. The germline CDR1 and CDR2 sequences are WNHNN and SYGVQD (reference sequence). Trimming took 2 bases from V and 4 from J, leaving 9 bases between them. CDR3: CASSERFGYNEQFF. The DNA for the CDR3 is TGCGCCAGCAGTGAGAGGTTCGGGTACAATGAGCAGTTCTTC.

Relative to its sample, this clone is medium-sized. The chain has TRBV9 and TRBJ2-7; TRBD2 might be the D (6 bases). CDR3 length equals 15 residues. V shed 4 bases and J shed 3 bases, with 17 bases lying between them. The germline V gene has CDR1 SGDLS and CDR2 YYNGEE. CDR3 in amino acids: CASSPPGTRYYEQYF. The CDR3, as DNA: TGTGCCAGCAGCCCCCCCGGGACTCGTTACTACGAGCAGTACTTC.

The chain uses TRBV20-1 and TRBJ2-1; D is perhaps TRBD2 (5 bases). The germline V gene encodes CDR1 DFQATT and CDR2 SNEGSKA (reference sequence). This CDR3 spans 13 amino acids. Trimming shortened V by 3 bases and J by 7 bases, and 13 bases separated the two germline ends. CDR3 bases: TGCAGTGCTAGTCGGGAAGGGTGGAATGAGCAGTTCTTC. Protein: CSASREGWNEQFF.